By share, the clone carrying this T cell receptor (beta chain) ranks as medium-sized. The antigen remains undetermined. Four subsets defined by PD-1 and/or TIGIT were sorted from live CD3+CD8+TCRalphabeta+ cells. Each library started from roughly 16 ng of total RNA using the QIAseq Immune Repertoire TCR panel. TCRdb analysed the reads with MiXCR anew, one entry per CDR3 protein. The sample carries approximately 550 distinct CDR3 sequences, 6% to 7% recorded once. This entry is derived from a study of circulating CD8 cells and anti-PD-1 response in melanoma. Study outcomes and limitations: Experiments were generally run without replicates. TIGIT repertoires were least diverse, DNEG repertoires most diverse.

Germline CDR1 MNHNS, CDR2 SASEGT. This CDR3 has 13 amino acids. Trimming shortened V by 8 bases and J by 2 bases, and 13 bases separated the two germline ends. This sequence was found in a human donor with melanoma. The source was CD8+ T cells from PBMCs, collected at baseline or after one month of anti-PD-1 therapy (not recorded which). J is TRBJ2-7 and V is TRBV6-1, with D perhaps matching TRBD2 (5 bases). The CDR3 here is CASRRTGTYEQYF. The DNA of the CDR3 is TGTGCCAGCCGAAGGACGGGGACCTACGAGCAGTACTTC.